The text below deals with one T cell receptor (beta chain). Looked up from germline, CDR1 is LGHNA and CDR2 is YNFKEQ. Trimming took 1 base from V and 0 from J, leaving 9 bases between them. The CDR3 covers 15 residues. The entry originates in a study of response to subunit inactivated influenza vaccine. MiXCR, run by TCRdb on the RT-PCR reads, gives a single entry per CDR3 protein. The table shows about 530,000 distinct CDR3 sequences, with approximately 12% occurring only once. The V gene is TRBV4-2, the J gene TRBJ1-1; D is unclear. Sequenced material: PBMCs from blood, taken on the day of vaccination. The receptor comes from a man aged 50 or older who received an inactivated influenza vaccine. In DNA form, the CDR3 reads TGTGCCAGCAGCCAAGTTGCCCGGATGAACACTGAAGCTTTCTTT. Translated: CASSQVARMNTEAFF.